This T cell receptor (beta chain) is from a study of T cell repertoires in cytomegalovirus infection. In the study overall: Matching HLA type, along with CMV infection, was indicated by public TCR beta signatures.

Germline V gene sequence: CDR1 SSHAT, CDR2 FNYEAQ (reference sequence). The CDR3 contains 13 residues. Worth noting for this clonotype: Its antigen remains unidentified.

Study results and caveats: In two of eight donors, the top clonotype was HLA-C-restricted CMV-specific. Based on cumulative public TCR beta family frequency, carriers of CMV plus the relevant HLA were identified.

In TCRdb, the reads were re-called with MiXCR into one record per CDR3 protein. The sample lists hundreds of thousands of distinct CDR3 sequences; 35% were seen once. The rearrangement uses TRBV7-7 and TRBJ1-4; TRBD1 might be the D (5 bases). The TCR originated in a human donor in good health (CMV status not recorded). Some clones in this sample may be carry-over from other donors' samples. Sequenced: PBMCs. Here the CDR3 reads CATSSGPGEKLFF. DNA for the CDR3: TGTGCTACCTCATCGGGACCTGGTGAAAAACTGTTTTTT. Full variable domain (rest looked up from reference TRBV7-7 and TRBJ1-4): GAGVSQSPRYKVTKRGQDVTLRCDPISSHATLYWYQQALGQGPEFLTYFNYEAQPDKSGLPSDRFSAERPEGSISTLTIQRTEQRDSAMYRCATSSGPGEKLFFGSGTQLSVL.